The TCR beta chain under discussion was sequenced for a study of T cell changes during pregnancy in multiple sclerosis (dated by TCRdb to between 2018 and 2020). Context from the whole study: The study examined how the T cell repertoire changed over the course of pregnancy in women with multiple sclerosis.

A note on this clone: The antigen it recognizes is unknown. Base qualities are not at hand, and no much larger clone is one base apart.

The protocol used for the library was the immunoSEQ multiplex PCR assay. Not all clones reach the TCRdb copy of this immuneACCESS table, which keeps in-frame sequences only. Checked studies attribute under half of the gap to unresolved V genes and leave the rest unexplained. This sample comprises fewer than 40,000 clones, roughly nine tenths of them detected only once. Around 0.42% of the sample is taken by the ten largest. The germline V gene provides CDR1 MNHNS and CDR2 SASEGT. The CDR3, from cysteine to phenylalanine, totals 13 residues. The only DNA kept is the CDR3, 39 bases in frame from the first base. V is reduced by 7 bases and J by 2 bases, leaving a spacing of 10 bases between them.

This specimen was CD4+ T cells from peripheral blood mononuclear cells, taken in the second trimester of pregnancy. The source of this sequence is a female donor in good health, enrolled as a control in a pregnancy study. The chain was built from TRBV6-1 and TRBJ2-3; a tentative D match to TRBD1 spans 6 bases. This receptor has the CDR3 CASNGQITDTQYF. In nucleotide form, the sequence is TGTGCCAGCAATGGACAGATCACAGATACGCAGTATTTT.